Sequencing of this TCR beta chain was carried out in a study of OX40 agonist ivuxolimab in advanced cancers. On the study more broadly: Each dose-escalation patient presented with hepatocellular carcinoma, melanoma, renal cell or head and neck cancer.

This clone was recorded only once. Its antigen is unidentified. Regarding the study as a whole: Expanded peripheral T-cell antigen specificity went undetermined. At doses 0.1 to 3.0 mg/kg, CD4+ and CD8+ clones expanded.

Assay: immunoSEQ multiplex PCR; the TCRdb copy retains only in-frame clones and omits some. The sample has 45,000 to 70,000 clones; approximately 90% are singletons. CDR3 length: 17 residues. Trimming removed 5 bases from V and 4 bases from J; junction bases left unmatched: 14. CDR1 MDHEN and CDR2 SYDVKM come from the germline V gene. This specimen consisted of CD4+ or CD8+ T cells sorted from blood, obtained in a trial of the OX40 agonist ivuxolimab. J is TRBJ2-3 and V is TRBV28; 8 nucleotides line up with TRBD2. This TCR was sampled from an adult with an advanced solid tumor such as melanoma, head and neck, liver or kidney cancer. The CDR3 loop reads CASSPGGAFGLPDTQYF. The CDR3, as DNA: TGTGCCAGCAGTCCCGGGGGGGCCTTCGGTCTGCCAGATACGCAGTATTTT. The whole variable domain, remainder taken from reference TRBV28 and TRBJ2-3, is DVKVTQSSRYLVKRTGEKVFLECVQDMDHENMFWYRQDPGLGLRLIYFSYDVKMKEKGDIPEGYSVSREKKERFSLILESASTNQTSMYLCASSPGGAFGLPDTQYFGPGTRLTVL.